Presented here are 17 T cell receptor beta chains from one specimen sequenced in a study of shared clonotypes between healthy human individuals. Method: immunoSEQ multiplex PCR; TCRdb's copy keeps in-frame clones and lacks some. The sample holds 85,000 to 100,000 clones, approximately 63% seen once. Sequenced material: memory CD8+ T cells sorted from blood. Subset indicated: CD45RO+ cells pooled with CCR7-negative TemRA cells. The receptors derive from a young man in good health.

The chain carries TRBV19 and TRBJ2-3; either TRBD1 or TRBD2 may fit D (5 bases each). This CDR3 comprises 15 residues. Deletions cut 3 bases from V and 2 bases from J, with 12 bases between. The germline gives CDR1 LNHDA, CDR2 SQIVND (reference sequence). Here the CDR3 DNA reads TGTGCCAGTAGTATCGGGGACGGATACACAGATACGCAGTATTTT. It encodes CASSIGDGYTDTQYF.

V usage is TRBV5-1 and J usage is TRBJ2-7; TRBD1 is a possible D gene (5 bases). Looked up from germline, CDR1 is SGHRS and CDR2 is YFSETQ. The CDR3 is made up of 12 amino acids. The V and J ends lost 4 bases and 4 bases respectively, with 9 bases between them. The CDR3 DNA sequence: TGCGCCAGCAGCACTGACAGTTACGAGCAGTACTTC. It translates to CASSTDSYEQYF.

This clone was picked up many times. CDR3 amino acids: CSAAGLAGGLNEQFF. In nucleotides, the CDR3 is TGCAGCGCGGCTGGGTTAGCGGGAGGGTTGAATGAGCAGTTCTTC. V gene TRBV29-1 combines with J gene TRBJ2-1; the match to TRBD2 covers 11 bases. The junction had 12 bases not matched to a gene; V was cut back by 7 bases and J by 7 bases. The germline V gene has CDR1 SQVTM and CDR2 ANQGSEA. This CDR3 spans 15 amino acids.

The rearrangement links TRBV10-1 to TRBJ2-2; the D gene is possibly TRBD1 (6 bases). V gave up 2 bases and J gave up 3 bases, with 7 bases separating them. The CDR3 extends over 14 amino acids. The germline gives CDR1 WNHNN, CDR2 SYGVQD (reference sequence). The CDR3 DNA follows: TGCGCCAGCAGTGAGGAGGGGGACACCGGGGAGCTGTTTTTT. It codes for CASSEEGDTGELFF.

CDR3 sequence reads: CASSTGEETQYF. The CDR3 bases are TGTGCCAGCAGTACAGGTGAAGAGACCCAGTACTTC. V gene TRBV2 combines with J gene TRBJ2-5; the D gene is possibly TRBD1 (5 bases). V was clipped by 5 bases and J by 3 bases, with 7 bases between them. This CDR3 comprises 12 residues. Germline values: CDR1 SNHLY, CDR2 FYNNEI.

The chain carries TRBV15 and TRBJ2-7, with a tentative D call TRBD2 (6 bases). The CDR3 is 15 amino acids. V lost 5 bases to trimming and J lost 0 bases, with 14 bases between them. Germline values: CDR1 LNHNV, CDR2 YYDKDF (reference sequence). Written as DNA, the CDR3 is TGTGCCACCAGCCCGGCGGCGGGGAGCTCCTACGAGCAGTACTTC. Amino acid sequence: CATSPAAGSSYEQYF.

This sequence joins TRBV10-3 and TRBJ2-2; no clear D. Trimming pared 10 bases from V and 4 bases from J, leaving 13 bases between. Germline lookup yields CDR1 ENHRY and CDR2 SYGVKD. This CDR3 contains 13 residues. The CDR3 DNA follows: TGTGCCACCGCAGGTTTAACCACCGGGGAGCTGTTTTTT. It is translated as CATAGLTTGELFF.

The chain carries TRBV5-6 and TRBJ2-7; 8 bases are a match to TRBD2. The CDR3 totals 15 residues. In germline, CDR1 is SGHDT, CDR2 YYEEEE. V gave up 6 bases and J gave up 6 bases; unmatched junction bases: 14. The CDR3: CASTRGGAGMGEQYF. The DNA of the CDR3 is TGTGCCAGCACCCGGGGGGGGGCAGGGATGGGCGAGCAGTACTTC.

The chain combines TRBV28 with TRBJ2-7; D is possibly TRBD1 (7 bases). This CDR3 is built from 15 residues. CDR1 is MDHEN, CDR2 SYDVKM, per germline. Trimming shortened V by 1 base and J by 2 bases, and 12 bases separated the two germline ends. CDR3 DNA sequence: TGTGCCAGCAGTTTATCCCCAGGGGGGACCTACGAGCAGTACTTC. Translated, it gives CASSLSPGGTYEQYF.

The J gene is TRBJ1-1, the V gene TRBV27; perhaps TRBD1 as D (6 bases). Per the germline V gene, CDR1 is MNHEY and CDR2 is SMNVEV (reference sequence). The CDR3 extends over 17 amino acids. Trimming removed 6 bases from V and 8 bases from J, with 28 bases in between. In nucleotides, the CDR3 is TGTGCCAGCAGAACCCCCCTTGGACAGACTAATGCGCAAGAAGCTTTCTTT. It specifies CASRTPLGQTNAQEAFF.

This chain uses TRBV11-2 with TRBJ1-5; D is uncertain. Germline V gene sequence: CDR1 SGHAT, CDR2 FQNNGV. CDR3 size: 13 residues. V lost 5 bases to trimming and J lost 6 bases, with 11 bases between them. As DNA, the CDR3 is TGTGCCAGCAGCATCCACCCTACTCAGCCCCAGCATTTT. It yields the protein CASSIHPTQPQHF. The entire variable domain, with the rest obtained from reference TRBV11-2 and TRBJ1-5, is as follows: EAGVAQSPRYKIIEKRQSVAFWCNPISGHATLYWYQQILGQGPKLLIQFQNNGVVDDSQLPKDRFSAERLKGVDSTLKIQPAKLEDSAVYLCASSIHPTQPQHFGDGTRLSIL.

This clone was recorded at least ten times. This chain uses TRBV6-4 with TRBJ2-2; D not resolved. V lost 2 bases, J lost 3 bases, and 4 bases lay in between. The CDR3 spans 13 residues. CDR1 is MRHNA, CDR2 SNTAGT, per germline. The DNA of the CDR3 is TGTGCCAGCAGTGACAGGGACACCGGGGAGCTGTTTTTT. It is translated as CASSDRDTGELFF.

The rearrangement joins TRBV5-1 to TRBJ2-3, with D perhaps TRBD2 (5 bases). CDR1 is SGHRS, CDR2 YFSETQ, per germline. The germline V and J ends were trimmed by 2 bases and 4 bases, with 5 bases remaining between them. This CDR3 has 12 residues. This chain's CDR3 is CASSFGADTQYF. As DNA, the CDR3 is TGCGCCAGCAGCTTCGGGGCAGATACGCAGTATTTT.

The chain combines TRBV6-1 with TRBJ2-1; D call uncertain. Germline CDR1 and CDR2: MNHNS and SASEGT. The germline V and J ends were trimmed by 7 bases and 0 bases, with 7 bases remaining between them. The CDR3 runs 13 residues. CDR3 residues: CASKGSSYNEQFF. DNA of the CDR3: TGTGCCAGCAAAGGAAGCTCCTACAATGAGCAGTTCTTC.

J is TRBJ1-4 and V is TRBV27; D not resolved. The germline V gene has CDR1 MNHEY and CDR2 SMNVEV (reference sequence). The CDR3 loop spans 11 amino acids. V shed 8 bases and J shed 14 bases, with 15 bases lying between them. The CDR3 loop reads CASGINDPLFF. CDR3 DNA: TGTGCCAGCGGCATCAATGACCCTCTGTTTTTT.

The chain is built from TRBV11-2 and TRBJ2-7; TRBD2 matches at 9 bases. V lost 6 bases, J lost 1 base, and 7 bases stayed unmatched. The CDR3 has 15 residues. Germline V gene lookup returns CDR1 SGHAT and CDR2 FQNNGV. Here the CDR3 DNA reads TGTGCCAGCAGTCTTCCGGGACTAGCATCCTACGAGCAGTACTTC. Amino acids: CASSLPGLASYEQYF.

This sequence joins TRBV6-5 and TRBJ2-1, with 8 positions matching TRBD2. The V gene's germline CDR1 is MNHEY and CDR2 SVGAGI. With V trimmed by 10 bases and J by 0 bases, 2 bases remained unmatched. The CDR3 runs 13 residues. CDR3 region: CAIGTSSYNEQFF. The CDR3 bases are TGTGCCATTGGGACTAGCTCCTACAATGAGCAGTTCTTC.